This T cell receptor beta chain was identified in a study of human T cells and chemical hapten exposure. Across the whole study: During the roughly 23-week study period, patients had diphenylcyclopropenone applied to the scalp every week. General study points: It was expanded TCRs that formed significantly more large CDR3 similarity clusters than controls did.

TCRdb reprocessed the RACE reads with MiXCR, giving one entry per CDR3 protein. The sample contains around 300,000 distinct CDR3 sequences, around 7% of which appear only once. At least ten counts were recorded for this clonotype. Its target is not known. The V end was cut by 5 bases, the J end by 5 bases, with 10 bases between. The germline CDR1 and CDR2 sequences are ENHRY and SYGVKD. The CDR3 has 13 amino acids. Time point in this sample: patch test 1, 2 weeks after DPC sensitization. As to treatment: therapeutic diphenylcyclopropenone sensitization with weekly scalp DPC. The J gene is TRBJ2-1, the V gene TRBV10-3; D is perhaps TRBD2 (5 bases). The sample consisted of whole blood, taken in connection with sensitization to the hapten diphenylcyclopropenone (DPC). The origin of this receptor is a woman aged 18-29 years with alopecia areata. Some clones in this sample may be carry-over from other donors' samples. The CDR3 reads CAISFPGNNEQFF. For the CDR3, the DNA is TGTGCCATCAGTTTCCCGGGGAACAATGAGCAGTTCTTC.